These T cell receptor beta chains were read from a single sample in a study of T cells in tuberculosis. Data came from immunoSEQ multiplex PCR; TCRdb stores just in-frame clones and leaves some out. The data contain approximately 30,000 clones, 70% to 90% of them singletons. The sample here was PBMCs, taken at tuberculosis diagnosis. The receptors derive from an adult with tuberculosis. CDR3s include the opening cysteine and the closing phenylalanine or tryptophan. Fields, in order: clone size, D gene, V gene, J gene, CDR3 protein, CDR3 DNA. D genes are given only for firm matches. Some rows have no size entry. The others give once, few or many, or a class for an expanded clone.

>NA|NA|TRBV6-5|TRBJ2-2
CASTRNTGELFF
TGTGCCAGCACCAGGAACACCGGGGAGCTGTTTTTT
>NA|TRBD2|TRBV6-5|TRBJ2-7
CASSSGLASAYEQYF
TGTGCCAGCAGTTCCGGACTAGCGAGCGCCTACGAGCAGTACTTC
>NA|TRBD1|TRBV4-2|TRBJ2-7
CASSPSRDRFVEQYF
TGTGCCAGCAGCCCATCCCGGGACAGATTCGTCGAGCAGTACTTC
>NA|NA|TRBV2|TRBJ2-5
CASSRMTGEQETQYF
TGTGCCAGCAGTCGGATGACGGGGGAGCAAGAGACCCAGTACTTC
>few|NA|TRBV27|TRBJ2-1
CASSLTQGRTYNEQFF
TGTGCCAGCAGTTTAACACAGGGGAGGACCTACAATGAGCAGTTCTTC
>NA|NA|TRBV5-1|TRBJ1-1
CASSSGIMNTEAFF
TGCGCCAGCAGCTCAGGGATAATGAACACTGAAGCTTTCTTT
>NA|NA|TRBV27|TRBJ1-1
CASSSLGAGATEAFF
TGTGCCAGCAGCTCCCTTGGCGCAGGGGCCACTGAAGCTTTCTTT
>medium-sized|TRBD1|TRBV28|TRBJ1-2
CASLPGLRGPLYGYTF
TGTGCCAGCCTACCGGGTTTGAGGGGGCCCCTCTATGGCTACACCTTC
>NA|TRBD1|TRBV6-1|TRBJ1-1
CASSVDRANTEAFF
TGTGCCAGCAGTGTGGACAGGGCGAACACTGAAGCTTTCTTT
>NA|NA|TRBV4-3|TRBJ2-5
CASSQDNSGEGGETQYF
TGCGCCAGCAGCCAAGATAACTCAGGAGAGGGCGGAGAGACCCAGTACTTC
>NA|NA|TRBV30|TRBJ1-6
CAWSGGPAGPPLHF
TGTGCCTGGAGTGGCGGGCCCGCGGGGCCACCCCTCCACTTT
>NA|NA|TRBV19|TRBJ1-5
CASSIFAGPQHF
TGTGCCAGTAGTATATTTGCAGGGCCCCAGCATTTT